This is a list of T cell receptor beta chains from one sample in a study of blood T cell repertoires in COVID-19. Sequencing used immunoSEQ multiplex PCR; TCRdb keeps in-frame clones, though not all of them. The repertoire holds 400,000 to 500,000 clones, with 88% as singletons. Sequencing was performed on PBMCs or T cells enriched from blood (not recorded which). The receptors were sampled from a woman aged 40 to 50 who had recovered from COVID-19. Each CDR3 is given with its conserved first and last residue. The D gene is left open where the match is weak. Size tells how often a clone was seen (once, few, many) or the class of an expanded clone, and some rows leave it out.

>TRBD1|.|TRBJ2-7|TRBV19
CASSLAPGQARVHEQYF
TGTGCCAGTAGTCTCGCCCCAGGACAGGCGAGAGTCCACGAGCAGTACTTC
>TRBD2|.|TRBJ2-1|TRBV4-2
CASSQDQLAGEYNEQFF
TGTGCCAGCAGCCAAGATCAGCTAGCGGGGGAGTACAATGAGCAGTTCTTC
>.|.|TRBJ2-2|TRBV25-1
CASRRTGELFF
TGTGCCAGCCGCCGGACCGGGGAGCTGTTTTTT
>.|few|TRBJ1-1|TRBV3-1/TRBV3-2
CASSQRETEAFF
TGTGCCAGCAGCCAGAGGGAGACTGAAGCTTTCTTT
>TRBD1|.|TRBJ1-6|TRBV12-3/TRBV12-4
CAVQGAKSPLHF
TGTGCCGTCCAGGGGGCCAAATCACCCCTCCACTTT
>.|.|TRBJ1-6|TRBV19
CASSVPGYNSPLHF
TGTGCCAGTAGTGTACCCGGGTATAATTCACCCCTCCACTTT
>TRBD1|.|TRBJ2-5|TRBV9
CASSVAPDRKETQYF
TGTGCCAGCAGCGTAGCCCCGGACAGGAAAGAGACCCAGTACTTC
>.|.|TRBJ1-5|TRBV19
CASSIRGSSNQPQHF
TGTGCCAGTAGTATCCGGGGGTCTAGCAATCAGCCCCAGCATTTT
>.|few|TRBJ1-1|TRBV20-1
CSASWGRTSTEAFF
TGCAGTGCCAGTTGGGGGAGGACTAGCACTGAAGCTTTCTTT
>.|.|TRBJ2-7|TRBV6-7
CASSYSEPRGYEQYF
TGTGCCAGCAGTTACTCGGAGCCCAGGGGCTACGAGCAGTACTTC
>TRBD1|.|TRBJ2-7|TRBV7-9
CASSQLPGQGSYEQYF
TGTGCCAGCAGCCAACTCCCGGGACAGGGATCCTACGAGCAGTACTTC
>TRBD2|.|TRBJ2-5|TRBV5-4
CASSRGLAGVQETQYF
TGTGCCAGCAGCCGAGGACTAGCGGGAGTCCAAGAGACCCAGTACTTC
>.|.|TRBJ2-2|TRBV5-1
CASFDRNTGELFF
TGCGCCAGCTTCGACAGGAACACCGGGGAGCTGTTTTTT
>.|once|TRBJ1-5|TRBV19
CASSKYYDSPLAQPQHF
TGTGCCAGTAGTAAGTATTATGACTCCCCGTTAGCCCAGCCCCAGCATTTT
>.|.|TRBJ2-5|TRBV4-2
CASSPWTTQETQYF
TGTGCCAGCAGCCCCTGGACTACCCAAGAGACCCAGTACTTC
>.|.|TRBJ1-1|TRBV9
CASSGSTRNTEAFF
TGTGCCAGCAGCGGATCAACAAGGAACACTGAAGCTTTCTTT
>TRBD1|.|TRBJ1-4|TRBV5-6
CASSAGQRNEKLFF
TGTGCCAGCAGCGCGGGACAGAGAAATGAAAAACTGTTTTTT
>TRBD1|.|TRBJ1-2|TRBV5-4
CASSPWTGGNYGYTF
TGTGCCAGCAGCCCCTGGACAGGGGGCAACTATGGCTACACCTTC
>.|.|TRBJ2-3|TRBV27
CASSLLAGSTDTQYF
TGTGCCAGCAGTTTATTGGCCGGGTCCACAGATACGCAGTATTTT
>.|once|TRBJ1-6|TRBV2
CASSAGSYNSPLHF
TGTGCCAGCAGTGCAGGGTCCTATAATTCACCCCTCCACTTT
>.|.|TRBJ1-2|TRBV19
CASSTRGEGTNYGYTF
TGTGCCAGTAGTACTCGAGGTGAGGGGACAAACTATGGCTACACCTTC
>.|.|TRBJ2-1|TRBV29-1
CSVPRTDYNEQFF
TGCAGCGTACCGAGGACAGACTACAATGAGCAGTTCTTC